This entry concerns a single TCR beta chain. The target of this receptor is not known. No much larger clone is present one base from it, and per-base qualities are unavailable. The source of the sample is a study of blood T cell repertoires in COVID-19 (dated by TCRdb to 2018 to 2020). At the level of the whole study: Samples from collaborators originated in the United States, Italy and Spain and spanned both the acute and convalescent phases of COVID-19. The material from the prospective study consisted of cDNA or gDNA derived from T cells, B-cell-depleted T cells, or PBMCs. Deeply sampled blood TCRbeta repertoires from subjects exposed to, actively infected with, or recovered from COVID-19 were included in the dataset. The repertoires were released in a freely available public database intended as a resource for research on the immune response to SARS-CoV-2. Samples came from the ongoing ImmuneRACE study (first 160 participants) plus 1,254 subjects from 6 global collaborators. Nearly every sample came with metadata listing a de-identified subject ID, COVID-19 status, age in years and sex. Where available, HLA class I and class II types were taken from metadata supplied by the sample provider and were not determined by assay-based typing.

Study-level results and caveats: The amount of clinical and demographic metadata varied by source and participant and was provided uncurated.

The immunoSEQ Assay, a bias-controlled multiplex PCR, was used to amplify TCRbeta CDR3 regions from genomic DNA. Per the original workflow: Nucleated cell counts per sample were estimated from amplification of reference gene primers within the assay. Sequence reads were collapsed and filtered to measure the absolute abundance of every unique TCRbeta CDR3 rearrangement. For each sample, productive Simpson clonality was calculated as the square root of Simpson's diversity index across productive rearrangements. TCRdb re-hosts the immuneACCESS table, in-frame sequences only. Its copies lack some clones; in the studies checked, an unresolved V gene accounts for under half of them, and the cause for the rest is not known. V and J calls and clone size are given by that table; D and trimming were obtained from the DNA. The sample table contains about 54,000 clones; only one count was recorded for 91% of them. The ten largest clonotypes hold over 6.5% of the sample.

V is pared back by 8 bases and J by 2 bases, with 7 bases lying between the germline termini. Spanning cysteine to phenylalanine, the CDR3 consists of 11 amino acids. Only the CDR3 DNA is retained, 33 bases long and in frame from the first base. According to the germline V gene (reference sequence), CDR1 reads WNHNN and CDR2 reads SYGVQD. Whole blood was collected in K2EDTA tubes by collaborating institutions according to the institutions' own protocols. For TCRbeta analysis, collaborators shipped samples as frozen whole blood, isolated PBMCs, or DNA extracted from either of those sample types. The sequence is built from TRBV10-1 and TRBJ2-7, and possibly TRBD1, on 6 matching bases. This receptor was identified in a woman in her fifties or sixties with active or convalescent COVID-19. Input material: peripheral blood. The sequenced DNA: TGCGCCAGCGGGACACCCTACGAGCAGTACTTC. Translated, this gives CASGTPYEQYF.